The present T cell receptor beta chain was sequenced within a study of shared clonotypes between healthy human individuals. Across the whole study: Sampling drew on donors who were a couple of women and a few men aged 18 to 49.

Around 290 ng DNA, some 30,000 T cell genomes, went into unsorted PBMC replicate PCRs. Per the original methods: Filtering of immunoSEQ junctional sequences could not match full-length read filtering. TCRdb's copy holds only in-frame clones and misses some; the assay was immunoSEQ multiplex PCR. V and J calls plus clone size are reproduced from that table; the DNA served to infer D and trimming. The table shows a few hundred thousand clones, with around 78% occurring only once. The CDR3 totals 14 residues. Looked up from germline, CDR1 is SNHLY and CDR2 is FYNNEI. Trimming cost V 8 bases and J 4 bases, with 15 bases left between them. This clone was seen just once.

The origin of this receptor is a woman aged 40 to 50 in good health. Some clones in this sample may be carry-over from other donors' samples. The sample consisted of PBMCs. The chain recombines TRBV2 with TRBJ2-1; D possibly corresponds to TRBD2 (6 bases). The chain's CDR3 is CASGRARGYNEQFF. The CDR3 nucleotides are TGTGCCAGCGGGCGGGCCCGGGGGTACAATGAGCAGTTCTTC.